A single TCR beta chain is shown here with its context. The V end lost 7 bases, the J end lost 2 bases, and 12 bases lay between the germline ends. This CDR3 spans 14 amino acids. Germline CDR1 is ENHRY and CDR2 is SYGVKD. Investigators reverse transcribed all isolated RNA, so they sequenced expressed TCRB transcripts. Profiled with immunoSEQ multiplex PCR; TCRdb holds only in-frame clones, not every one. The sample has 150,000 or so clones; roughly 50% are singletons. The data are from a study of beta chain features in type 1 diabetes. The chain combines TRBV10-3 with TRBJ2-1; TRBD2 might be the D (6 bases). The material sequenced was Tregs from blood. The TCR was taken from a man younger than 35 in good health. CDR3 loop: CAIKPAGTYNEQFF. In DNA, the CDR3 is TGTGCCATCAAGCCGGCGGGAACCTACAATGAGCAGTTCTTC.